Listed below are T cell receptor beta chains from one sample, sequenced in a study of radiotherapy plus CTLA-4 blockade in lung cancer. Produced via immunoSEQ multiplex PCR; TCRdb's table is partial and in-frame only. The sample contains about 77,000 clones, over 65% of which appear only once. Specimen: peripheral blood, collected from a patient treated with radiotherapy plus ipilimumab. All receptors come from a human donor with non-small cell lung cancer whose response to radiotherapy plus ipilimumab could not be evaluated. CDR3s include the opening cysteine and the closing phenylalanine or tryptophan. Each record gives: CDR3 DNA, CDR3 protein, clone size, J gene, V gene, D gene. The D gene is left open where the match is weak. Rows may omit the clone size; those that give it use once, few, many or a size class.

cdr3_nt: TGTGCCAGCAGCTCTAGATCCGGCCCCGGGGAGCTGTTTTTT; cdr3_aa: CASSSRSGPGELFF; clone_size: -; j_call: TRBJ2-2; v_call: TRBV11-3; d_call: -
cdr3_nt: TGCGCCAGCAGCCGGCAAGGACTAGCGGGGGGCAACACCGGGGAGCTGTTTTTT; cdr3_aa: CASSRQGLAGGNTGELFF; clone_size: once; j_call: TRBJ2-2; v_call: TRBV4-3; d_call: TRBD2
cdr3_nt: TGCGCCAGCAGCCACGGCGGGAGCGACTACGAGCAGTACTTC; cdr3_aa: CASSHGGSDYEQYF; clone_size: -; j_call: TRBJ2-7; v_call: TRBV4-1; d_call: TRBD2
cdr3_nt: TGTGCCAGCAGCTGGAGCGGAACCTACGAGCAGTACTTC; cdr3_aa: CASSWSGTYEQYF; clone_size: -; j_call: TRBJ2-7; v_call: TRBV6-5; d_call: -
cdr3_nt: TGTGCCAGCAGCGGGGGACTCGTCTTAAATGAGCAGTTCTTC; cdr3_aa: CASSGGLVLNEQFF; clone_size: -; j_call: TRBJ2-1; v_call: TRBV5-4; d_call: -
cdr3_nt: TGTGCCAGTAGTATCCCGGGACAGCAGGCACCCCTCCACTTT; cdr3_aa: CASSIPGQQAPLHF; clone_size: -; j_call: TRBJ1-6; v_call: TRBV19; d_call: TRBD1
cdr3_nt: TGTGCCAGCAGCTCCCAGACAGTCTTCTATGGCTACACCTTC; cdr3_aa: CASSSQTVFYGYTF; clone_size: few; j_call: TRBJ1-2; v_call: TRBV7-9; d_call: -
cdr3_nt: TGTGCCAGCAGTTTAGGATCGAACAGAGGGTACACCTTC; cdr3_aa: CASSLGSNRGYTF; clone_size: once; j_call: TRBJ1-2; v_call: TRBV27; d_call: -
cdr3_nt: TGTGCCAGCAGCTTTCCCCTGGCGGGCGGGGAGCTGTTTTTT; cdr3_aa: CASSFPLAGGELFF; clone_size: -; j_call: TRBJ2-2; v_call: TRBV5-4; d_call: -
cdr3_nt: TGTGCCAGCAGCTCTAGCGGGAGGGGGTACAATGAGCAGTTCTTC; cdr3_aa: CASSSSGRGYNEQFF; clone_size: few; j_call: TRBJ2-1; v_call: TRBV11-3; d_call: TRBD2
cdr3_nt: TGCGCCAGCAGCCAAGAAGGGGGTCAAGGGTATGGCTACACCTTC; cdr3_aa: CASSQEGGQGYGYTF; clone_size: -; j_call: TRBJ1-2; v_call: TRBV4-3; d_call: -
cdr3_nt: TGTGCCAGTAACAACAGGGGGTTGGGTGAAGCTTTCTTT; cdr3_aa: CASNNRGLGEAFF; clone_size: once; j_call: TRBJ1-1; v_call: TRBV19; d_call: TRBD1
cdr3_nt: TGTGCCTGGAGTGTACAAGGGGTCCTGAATCAGCCCCAGCATTTT; cdr3_aa: CAWSVQGVLNQPQHF; clone_size: once; j_call: TRBJ1-5; v_call: TRBV30; d_call: -
cdr3_nt: TGTGCCAGCAGTGATTTTGTCAGGAATCATTCACCCCTCCACTTT; cdr3_aa: CASSDFVRNHSPLHF; clone_size: once; j_call: TRBJ1-6; v_call: TRBV6-1; d_call: -
cdr3_nt: TGCGCCAGCAGCGAGGGGGCTGCGAACACCGGGGAGCTGTTTTTT; cdr3_aa: CASSEGAANTGELFF; clone_size: -; j_call: TRBJ2-2; v_call: TRBV5-1; d_call: TRBD1
cdr3_nt: TGTGCCAGCAGCTTAGCGGGACTAAGCACAGATACGCAGTATTTT; cdr3_aa: CASSLAGLSTDTQYF; clone_size: once; j_call: TRBJ2-3; v_call: TRBV7-2; d_call: TRBD2
cdr3_nt: TGTGCCAGCAGGTCGGGACTGGCCACAGATACGCAGTATTTT; cdr3_aa: CASRSGLATDTQYF; clone_size: -; j_call: TRBJ2-3; v_call: TRBV6-5; d_call: -
cdr3_nt: TGTGCCATCAGTGAAGCAGGGATTGACTATGGCTACACCTTC; cdr3_aa: CAISEAGIDYGYTF; clone_size: -; j_call: TRBJ1-2; v_call: TRBV10-3; d_call: -
cdr3_nt: TGTGCCAGCATGGAGCAATCCTACGAGCAGTACTTC; cdr3_aa: CASMEQSYEQYF; clone_size: -; j_call: TRBJ2-7; v_call: TRBV2; d_call: -
cdr3_nt: TGTGCCAGCAGTGCAGAAGCGGAAACCTACGAGCAGTACTTC; cdr3_aa: CASSAEAETYEQYF; clone_size: few; j_call: TRBJ2-7; v_call: TRBV2; d_call: -
cdr3_nt: TGCGCCAGCAGCCGAAGATCAGAAACTAGCGGCTACAATGAGCAGTTCTTC; cdr3_aa: CASSRRSETSGYNEQFF; clone_size: -; j_call: TRBJ2-1; v_call: TRBV4-3; d_call: TRBD2
cdr3_nt: TGTGCCAGCAGTTCCCGACAGGGGAACACTGAAGCTTTCTTT; cdr3_aa: CASSSRQGNTEAFF; clone_size: -; j_call: TRBJ1-1; v_call: TRBV6-5; d_call: TRBD1
cdr3_nt: TGCGCCAGCAGTGTGGGCAGGGGAAGCTCCTATAATTCACCCCTCCACTTT; cdr3_aa: CASSVGRGSSYNSPLHF; clone_size: -; j_call: TRBJ1-6; v_call: TRBV10-1; d_call: -
cdr3_nt: TGTGCCAGCAGTGATATACAGGGGAGCGGTGAAAAACTGTTTTTT; cdr3_aa: CASSDIQGSGEKLFF; clone_size: -; j_call: TRBJ1-4; v_call: TRBV28; d_call: TRBD1
cdr3_nt: TGTGCCAGCAGCTTAGAGCTCACTGAAGCTTTCTTT; cdr3_aa: CASSLELTEAFF; clone_size: -; j_call: TRBJ1-1; v_call: TRBV7-9; d_call: -
cdr3_nt: TGTGCCAGCAGCTTAGGTCCGGGGACAGGGAGGGAAGACGAGCAGTACTTC; cdr3_aa: CASSLGPGTGREDEQYF; clone_size: -; j_call: TRBJ2-7; v_call: TRBV11-2; d_call: TRBD1
cdr3_nt: TGTGCCAGCTCAGGACAGACAGGCCTTAATGAAAAACTGTTTTTT; cdr3_aa: CASSGQTGLNEKLFF; clone_size: few; j_call: TRBJ1-4; v_call: TRBV18; d_call: -
cdr3_nt: TGTGCCAGCAGCTTAGATCCAAACTCGGGGACAGGCCTCCACGAGCAGTACTTC; cdr3_aa: CASSLDPNSGTGLHEQYF; clone_size: -; j_call: TRBJ2-7; v_call: TRBV7-8; d_call: TRBD1
cdr3_nt: TGTGCCAGCAGCCCCGCGTTAGATAGGGGGCCCCAGCATTTT; cdr3_aa: CASSPALDRGPQHF; clone_size: once; j_call: TRBJ1-5; v_call: TRBV4-2; d_call: -
cdr3_nt: TGTGCCAGCAGGACAAGTAACACCGGGGAGCTGTTTTTT; cdr3_aa: CASRTSNTGELFF; clone_size: few; j_call: TRBJ2-2; v_call: TRBV7-2; d_call: -
cdr3_nt: TGTGCCAGCAGCCCTCGGGACAGGGTGACCACCGGGGAGCTGTTTTTT; cdr3_aa: CASSPRDRVTTGELFF; clone_size: -; j_call: TRBJ2-2; v_call: TRBV5-4; d_call: TRBD1
cdr3_nt: TGTGCCAGTAGTTACCCGACAGGGCGAGAAAGAAATCAGCCCCAGCATTTT; cdr3_aa: CASSYPTGRERNQPQHF; clone_size: few; j_call: TRBJ1-5; v_call: TRBV19; d_call: TRBD1
cdr3_nt: TGTGCCAGCAGCCAAGGGATTCCAGGACAGGCTCCCATGAACACTGAAGCTTTCTTT; cdr3_aa: CASSQGIPGQAPMNTEAFF; clone_size: -; j_call: TRBJ1-1; v_call: TRBV27; d_call: TRBD1
cdr3_nt: TGTGCCAGCAGTTACTCGATCGGGACACTCGCTGAAGCTTTCTTT; cdr3_aa: CASSYSIGTLAEAFF; clone_size: -; j_call: TRBJ1-1; v_call: TRBV6-5; d_call: -
cdr3_nt: TGTGCCAGTAGATCCAGAGGCGCATCCAACACTGAAGCTTTCTTT; cdr3_aa: CASRSRGASNTEAFF; clone_size: -; j_call: TRBJ1-1; v_call: TRBV19; d_call: -
cdr3_nt: TGTGCCAGCAGCCTGGAGCCGTCCTCTGGAAACACCATATATTTT; cdr3_aa: CASSLEPSSGNTIYF; clone_size: -; j_call: TRBJ1-3; v_call: TRBV7-6; d_call: -
cdr3_nt: TGTGCCAGCAGACAGCCAGATACGCAGTATTTT; cdr3_aa: CASRQPDTQYF; clone_size: few; j_call: TRBJ2-3; v_call: TRBV2; d_call: -
cdr3_nt: TGTGCCAGCAGCGTAGCGGCGGGAGGGTACACCGGGGAGCTGTTTTTT; cdr3_aa: CASSVAAGGYTGELFF; clone_size: -; j_call: TRBJ2-2; v_call: TRBV9; d_call: TRBD2
cdr3_nt: TGTGCCAGCAGCTTCATAAGCCAGGGTTCCTACGAGCAGTACTTC; cdr3_aa: CASSFISQGSYEQYF; clone_size: -; j_call: TRBJ2-7; v_call: TRBV7-2; d_call: -
cdr3_nt: TGCGCCCTTGCTCTGGGGGCCCCTCGCTATGGCTACACCTTC; cdr3_aa: CALALGAPRYGYTF; clone_size: -; j_call: TRBJ1-2; v_call: TRBV10-1; d_call: -